This T cell receptor (beta chain) derives from a study of blood T cell repertoires in COVID-19. Overall study: From T cells, B-cell-depleted T cells, or PBMCs came the material, which was cDNA or gDNA.

In the original workflow: Researchers report that nucleated cell counts were estimated from reference gene primer amplification. TCRdb keeps only in-frame clones here, not all; method: immunoSEQ multiplex PCR. The V and J calls and clone size were taken over from that table, and D and trimming were inferred from the DNA. The sample includes 330,000 or so clones, roughly 89% of them seen just once. Patients from Seattle were sampled longitudinally, starting during active infection. J gave up 5 bases and V 5 bases, and 8 bases lay outside the gene matches. Germline-derived CDR1 and CDR2 are LNHDA and SQIVND (reference sequence). CDR3 length: 15 amino acids.

The source material was peripheral blood. The TCR originated in a man aged 25 to 40 with COVID-19, enrolled during active disease. The rearrangement links TRBV19 to TRBJ1-4, with 7 bases matching TRBD1. Written as DNA, the CDR3 is TGTGCCAGTAGTCCAGGACAGGCCGAGAATGAAAAACTGTTTTTT. Residues: CASSPGQAENEKLFF.